One and the same sample provided the 28 T cell receptor beta chains below, sequenced in a study of blood T cell repertoires in COVID-19. Sequencing used immunoSEQ multiplex PCR; TCRdb keeps in-frame clones, though not all of them. The sample lists about 250,000 clones, around 90% occurring once. The material sequenced was PBMCs or T cells enriched from blood (not recorded which). These receptor sequences come from a woman aged 25 to 39 with acute COVID-19.

The chain carries TRBV2 and TRBJ2-1; D call uncertain. Deletions cut 4 bases from V and 8 bases from J, with 12 bases between. The CDR3 loop spans 13 amino acids. CDR1 is SNHLY and CDR2 is FYNNEI in the germline V gene. In DNA, the CDR3 is TGTGCCAGCAGTGGCCTCAGGTGGGATGAGCAGTTCTTC. Translation: CASSGLRWDEQFF.

The gene calls are TRBV18 and TRBJ1-3; 7 positions agree with TRBD1. With V trimmed by 2 bases and J by 5 bases, 6 bases remained unmatched. Germline CDR1 is KGHSH and CDR2 is LQKENI. The CDR3 contains 15 residues. The CDR3 is CASSPSEGARNTIYF. CDR3 nucleotides: TGTGCCAGCTCACCATCGGAGGGGGCCCGAAACACCATATATTTT.

The chain combines TRBV5-4 with TRBJ2-7, with 8 bases aligning to TRBD1. The CDR3 runs to 15 residues. The germline V gene has CDR1 SGHNT and CDR2 YYREEE (reference sequence). V was pared by 0 bases and J by 0 bases, with 2 bases of the junction left unmatched. CDR3 sequence (DNA): TGTGCCAGCAGCTTGGGGACAGGGAACTCCTACGAGCAGTACTTC. Translation: CASSLGTGNSYEQYF.

The V call is TRBV3-1 (or the pseudogene TRBV3-2), the J call TRBJ1-3; 7 nucleotides line up with TRBD1. Germline lookup yields CDR1 LGHDT and CDR2 YNNKEL (reference sequence). With 1 base clipped from V and 0 bases from J, the junction kept 12 bases outside the gene matches. The CDR3 length is 19 residues. The CDR3 sequence: CASSQVWQGVPVSGNTIYF. CDR3 DNA: TGTGCCAGCAGCCAAGTTTGGCAGGGGGTTCCGGTCTCTGGAAACACCATATATTTT.

The CDR3 here is CASSLGQGRVETQYF. In nucleotides, the CDR3 is TGTGCCAGCAGCTTGGGACAGGGCCGTGTGGAGACCCAGTACTTC. The chain couples TRBV11-2 to TRBJ2-5, with 9 bases matching TRBD1. The CDR3 consists of 15 residues. CDR1 and CDR2 from the germline V gene are SGHAT and FQNNGV. With V trimmed by 3 bases and J by 5 bases, 7 bases remained unmatched.

The genes are TRBV28 and TRBJ2-5; 9 nucleotides agree with TRBD1. The V gene end was trimmed by 3 bases and the J gene end by 5 bases; junction bases not matched to a gene: 10. Germline V CDR1 and CDR2: MDHEN, SYDVKM. This CDR3 has 16 residues. CDR3: CASSFGGTGRSETQYF. The CDR3 DNA sequence: TGTGCCAGCAGTTTTGGCGGGACAGGGCGTTCGGAGACCCAGTACTTC. The full variable domain, with the rest looked up from reference TRBV28 and TRBJ2-5, is DVKVTQSSRYLVKRTGEKVFLECVQDMDHENMFWYRQDPGLGLRLIYFSYDVKMKEKGDIPEGYSVSREKKERFSLILESASTNQTSMYLCASSFGGTGRSETQYFGPGTRLLVL.

V and J are TRBV29-1 and TRBJ2-1, with 8 bases identical to TRBD2. CDR1 and CDR2 from the germline V gene are SQVTM and ANQGSEA. V lost 3 bases, J lost 4 bases, and 8 bases stayed unmatched. The CDR3 extends over 15 amino acids. The CDR3: CSVDSPGGAYNEQFF. The DNA of the CDR3 is TGCAGCGTTGATTCCCCCGGGGGGGCTTACAATGAGCAGTTCTTC.

This rearrangement joins TRBV28 to TRBJ2-5, with 7 bases identical to TRBD1. Germline trimming cut 8 bases from V and 2 bases from J; bases unmatched to any gene: 8. Germline CDR1 and CDR2: MDHEN and SYDVKM. The CDR3 consists of 14 residues. CDR3: CASAGDSLQETQYF. The CDR3 region has the DNA TGTGCCAGCGCCGGGGACAGCCTACAAGAGACCCAGTACTTC.

The chain carries TRBV27 and TRBJ1-2; D remains ambiguous. Germline CDR1 and CDR2: MNHEY and SMNVEV (reference sequence). This CDR3 spans 16 amino acids. V was cut by 5 bases and J by 0 bases, with 16 bases left in between. Here the CDR3 DNA reads TGTGCCAGCAGTCCCTCCCTGGCAGGAACTAACTATGGCTACACCTTC. Translated: CASSPSLAGTNYGYTF.

The V gene is TRBV2, the J gene TRBJ1-5; D is undetermined. This CDR3 has 14 residues. Germline CDR1 SNHLY, CDR2 FYNNEI. Trimming took 2 bases from V and 5 from J, leaving 10 bases between them. The CDR3 DNA reads as TGTGCCAGCAGTGAATCAGCAACAGATCAGCCCCAGCATTTT. This gives the protein CASSESATDQPQHF.

The gene calls are TRBV3-1 (or the pseudogene TRBV3-2) and TRBJ1-2; no firm D call. Germline V CDR1 and CDR2: LGHDT, YNNKEL (reference sequence). The CDR3 spans 15 residues. Trimming took off 4 bases at V and 3 bases at J, with 15 bases between the two ends. This CDR3 is CASSPPHLADYGYTF. The CDR3 coding sequence is TGTGCCAGCAGCCCCCCCCATCTGGCCGACTATGGCTACACCTTC.

The rearrangement joins TRBV28 to TRBJ1-1; maybe TRBD1 (6 bases). The CDR3 loop spans 15 amino acids. V gave up 1 base and J gave up 5 bases, with 14 bases separating them. Looked up from germline, CDR1 is MDHEN and CDR2 is SYDVKM. CDR3 bases: TGTGCCAGCAGTTTATCGGGCCCACAGGGAACTGAAGCTTTCTTT. Its protein product is CASSLSGPQGTEAFF. The full variable domain, in which reference TRBV28 and TRBJ1-1 provide the parts outside the CDR3, is DVKVTQSSRYLVKRTGEKVFLECVQDMDHENMFWYRQDPGLGLRLIYFSYDVKMKEKGDIPEGYSVSREKKERFSLILESASTNQTSMYLCASSLSGPQGTEAFFGQGTRLTVV.

The chain combines TRBV19 with TRBJ2-2, with D possibly being TRBD1 (6 bases). The V end was cut by 5 bases, the J end by 0 bases, with 10 bases between. The CDR3 sequence is 15 residues long. CDR1 is LNHDA and CDR2 is SQIVND in the germline V gene (reference sequence). The CDR3 DNA reads TGTGCCAGTAGTTCCGGGACACCGAACACCGGGGAGCTGTTTTTT. Its translation is CASSSGTPNTGELFF. Using reference TRBV19 and TRBJ2-2 for the parts outside the CDR3, the full variable domain is DGGITQSPKYLFRKEGQNVTLSCEQNLNHDAMYWYRQDPGQGLRLIYYSQIVNDFQKGDIAEGYSVSREKKESFPLTVTSAQKNPTAFYLCASSSGTPNTGELFFGEGSRLTVL.

The chain is built from TRBV2 and TRBJ1-2; tentative D call: TRBD1 (5 bases). Trimming shortened V by 2 bases and J by 0 bases, and 10 bases separated the two germline ends. CDR1 is SNHLY, CDR2 FYNNEI, per germline. CDR3 length equals 15 residues. The chain's CDR3 is CASSERGRTNYGYTF. The CDR3, as DNA: TGTGCCAGCAGTGAAAGGGGTCGAACTAACTATGGCTACACCTTC.

The chain joins TRBV7-2 to TRBJ2-3; TRBD2 matches 9 bases. This CDR3 is 17 amino acids long. CDR1 is SGHTA, CDR2 FQGNSA, per germline. V lost 5 bases and J lost 4; bases outside the gene matches: 13. CDR3 sequence: CASSGRGGGRAADTQYF. In nucleotides, the CDR3 is TGTGCCAGCAGCGGAAGAGGCGGCGGGAGGGCCGCAGATACGCAGTATTTT. The full variable domain, rest sourced from reference TRBV7-2 and TRBJ2-3, is GAGVSQSPSNKVTEKGKDVELRCDPISGHTALYWYRQSLGQGLEFLIYFQGNSAPDKSGLPSDRFSAERTGGSVSTLTIQRTQQEDSAVYLCASSGRGGGRAADTQYFGPGTRLTVL.

The chain carries TRBV19 and TRBJ1-2, with 7 bases aligning to TRBD1. The CDR3 covers 13 residues. Germline lookup yields CDR1 LNHDA and CDR2 SQIVND (reference sequence). The junction had 2 bases not matched to a gene; V was cut back by 4 bases and J by 3 bases. CDR3 residues: CASSRGQHYGYTF. The DNA for the CDR3 is TGTGCCAGTAGTAGGGGACAGCACTATGGCTACACCTTC.

The chain recombines TRBV9 with TRBJ1-1; D gene uncertain. CDR1 and CDR2 from the germline V gene are SGDLS and YYNGEE. The length of the CDR3 is 12 residues. V lost 4 bases to trimming and J lost 1 base, with 5 bases between them. As DNA, the CDR3 is TGTGCCAGCAGCAAGCCGAACACTGAAGCTTTCTTT. It translates to CASSKPNTEAFF.

V and J are TRBV2 and TRBJ1-5; D might be TRBD1 (6 bases). This CDR3 is 15 amino acids long. V was pared by 6 bases and J by 3 bases, with 15 bases between. Germline loops: CDR1 SNHLY, CDR2 FYNNEI. The CDR3 spells CASSETGPDNQPQHF. The CDR3 DNA follows: TGTGCCAGCAGCGAAACAGGGCCCGACAATCAGCCCCAGCATTTT.

This clone was seen a handful of times. This chain uses TRBV6-5 with TRBJ2-5; maybe TRBD2 (6 bases). The CDR3 runs 15 residues. CDR1 is MNHEY, CDR2 SVGAGI, per germline. Trimming left V 0 bases short and J 7 bases short, with 15 bases between. The CDR3 protein is CASSYSGGGEGTQYF. The CDR3, as DNA: TGTGCCAGCAGTTACTCGGGTGGCGGGGAAGGGACCCAGTACTTC.

This chain links TRBV2 with TRBJ1-1; 8 nucleotides align to TRBD1. Trimming took 9 bases from V and 2 from J; bases not matched to a gene: 11. Germline V gene lookup returns CDR1 SNHLY and CDR2 FYNNEI. CDR3 length equals 15 residues. The CDR3 is CASNVRQGLNTEAFF. The CDR3 DNA is TGTGCCAGTAACGTCAGACAGGGGTTAAACACTGAAGCTTTCTTT.

The chain is built from TRBV18 and TRBJ1-4; possibly TRBD1 for D (6 bases). CDR1 and CDR2 (germline): KGHSH, LQKENI. V lost 3 bases and J 4 bases, leaving 18 bases between the germline ends. The CDR3 extends over 17 amino acids. The CDR3 bases are TGTGCCAGCTCACCGGGGTCGACAGGACTCGTTAATGAAAAACTGTTTTTT. As protein: CASSPGSTGLVNEKLFF.

The rearrangement links TRBV18 to TRBJ2-5; 10 bases agree with TRBD2. The V gene end was trimmed by 5 bases and the J gene end by 2 bases; junction bases not matched to a gene: 17. Germline assignment: CDR1 KGHSH and CDR2 LQKENI. The CDR3 runs to 19 residues. The CDR3 protein is CASSSLAGGPGGEQETQYF. CDR3 DNA: TGTGCCAGCTCATCGTTAGCGGGAGGACCGGGGGGTGAACAAGAGACCCAGTACTTC.

V usage is TRBV4-1 and J usage is TRBJ1-5, with D possibly matching TRBD1 (5 bases). The CDR3 is 15 residues long. V was trimmed by 0 bases and J by 6 bases, leaving 12 bases between them. Germline lookup yields CDR1 MGHRA and CDR2 YSYEKL. The chain's CDR3 is CASSQDHQGSQPQHF. In DNA form, the CDR3 reads TGCGCCAGCAGCCAAGATCACCAGGGCAGTCAGCCCCAGCATTTT.

The chain links TRBV4-1 to TRBJ2-7; 8 nucleotides line up with TRBD1. After removal of 6 bases from V and 0 bases from J, the junction contained 4 bases not matched to a gene. Per germline, CDR1 MGHRA and CDR2 YSYEKL. The CDR3 extends over 14 amino acids. The CDR3 region has the DNA TGCGCCAGCAGGAGTACAGGGGGCTCCTACGAGCAGTACTTC. Translated: CASRSTGGSYEQYF.

The V gene is TRBV3-1 (or the pseudogene TRBV3-2), the J gene TRBJ1-6; 7 bases fit TRBD1. This CDR3 has 14 residues. The germline V gene has CDR1 LGHDT and CDR2 YNNKEL (reference sequence). J gave up 9 bases and V 4 bases, and 6 bases lay outside the gene matches. CDR3: CASSPGTVGSPLHF. The CDR3 DNA sequence: TGTGCCAGCAGCCCCGGGACAGTGGGTTCACCCCTCCACTTT.

This clone was seen only once. The rearrangement links TRBV6-5 to TRBJ2-2, with D uncertain. Trimming took off 6 bases at V and 1 base at J, with 9 bases between the two ends. This CDR3 region has 14 residues. Per germline, CDR1 MNHEY and CDR2 SVGAGI. CDR3: CASRHSGNTGELFF. Here the CDR3 DNA reads TGTGCCAGCAGACATTCAGGGAACACCGGGGAGCTGTTTTTT.

The CDR3 DNA reads as TGTGCCAGCAGCTTAGCGACAGGGGGCCGAGATACGCAGTATTTT. This codes for CASSLATGGRDTQYF. V usage is TRBV7-6 and J usage is TRBJ2-3; 10 bases line up with TRBD1. This CDR3 region has 15 residues. V lost 0 bases, J lost 5 bases, and 2 bases stayed unmatched. The germline V gene encodes CDR1 SGHVS and CDR2 FNYEAQ.

V gene TRBV4-1 combines with J gene TRBJ2-2; D perhaps matches TRBD1 (7 bases). V gave up 4 bases and J gave up 5 bases, with 8 bases separating them. The germline V gene has CDR1 MGHRA and CDR2 YSYEKL. The CDR3 extends over 13 amino acids. CDR3 loop: CASSPGGTGELFF. CDR3 nucleotide sequence: TGCGCCAGCAGCCCAGGGGGGACCGGGGAGCTGTTTTTT.